The next 12 T cell receptor beta chains were all read from a single sample in a study of T cell changes during pregnancy in multiple sclerosis. TCRdb keeps only in-frame clones here, not all; method: immunoSEQ multiplex PCR. The sample gives 90,000 to 95,000 clones, approximately 90% of which show up once; about 0.95% is in the top ten. Sequencing used peripheral blood, obtained before pregnancy. The receptors were gathered from a female donor with multiple sclerosis, enrolled in a pregnancy study.

This clone came up once. The chain links TRBV2 to TRBJ1-2; D perhaps matches TRBD1 (5 bases). The germline gives CDR1 SNHLY, CDR2 FYNNEI. V was trimmed by 5 bases and J by 7 bases, leaving 17 bases between them. The length of the CDR3 is 14 residues. The CDR3 DNA is TGTGCCAGCAGTCTTCTGGGGACTATCGCTGGCTACACCTTC. Residues: CASSLLGTIAGYTF.

This chain uses TRBV9 with TRBJ1-2; D not resolved. Germline values: CDR1 SGDLS, CDR2 YYNGEE. With 4 bases removed from V and 11 bases from J, the gap between germline ends came to 24 bases. This CDR3 region has 15 residues. CDR3 in amino acids: CASSPRVDLLVDYTF. The CDR3 DNA is TGTGCCAGCAGCCCGAGGGTGGACCTCCTTGTTGATTACACCTTC.

The rearrangement links TRBV7-9 to TRBJ2-7; no clear D. V lost 1 base to trimming and J lost 3 bases, with 13 bases between them. The CDR3 length is 15 residues. Germline assignment: CDR1 SEHNR and CDR2 FQNEAQ (reference sequence). The CDR3 is CASSLGPGLVYEQYF. The CDR3 DNA sequence: TGTGCCAGCAGCTTAGGTCCGGGTTTAGTCTACGAGCAGTACTTC. The full variable domain, in which reference TRBV7-9 and TRBJ2-7 provide the parts outside the CDR3, is DTGVSQNPRHKITKRGQNVTFRCDPISEHNRLYWYRQTLGQGPEFLTYFQNEAQLEKSRLLSDRFSAERPKGSFSTLEIQRTEQGDSAMYLCASSLGPGLVYEQYFGPGTRLTVT.

This clone has only one observation. The chain joins TRBV7-3 to TRBJ2-7; 10 nucleotides agree with TRBD2. The V gene end was trimmed by 5 bases and the J gene end by 5 bases; junction bases not matched to a gene: 9. Germline CDR1 and CDR2: SGHTA and FQGTGA. The length of the CDR3 is 15 residues. DNA of the CDR3: TGTGCCAGCAGCCCAAGCGGGGGGGCTTTGGACGAGCAGTACTTC. Its translation: CASSPSGGALDEQYF.

This clone was counted once. The chain employs TRBV9 and TRBJ2-1; 10 nucleotides align to TRBD2. CDR3 size: 14 residues. Losses at the gene ends were 4 bases for V and 8 bases for J; bases not matched to a gene: 6. The germline V gene has CDR1 SGDLS and CDR2 YYNGEE. CDR3 coding DNA: TGTGCCAGCAGCCGAGCGGGGGGGCGGGATGAGCAGTTCTTC. Translated: CASSRAGGRDEQFF.

V and J are TRBV12-5 and TRBJ2-5; D may be TRBD2 (6 bases). This CDR3 region has 13 residues. V was cut by 1 base and J by 7 bases, with 10 bases left in between. The germline CDR1 and CDR2 sequences are LGHNT and FRNRAP. The CDR3 is CASGLDEEGTQYF. CDR3 DNA sequence: TGTGCTAGTGGTTTGGACGAGGAGGGGACCCAGTACTTC.

The chain is built from TRBV7-2 and TRBJ2-1; 10 bases map to TRBD2. The germline V gene has CDR1 SGHTA and CDR2 FQGNSA. The CDR3 totals 19 residues. V was clipped by 1 base and J by 0 bases; unmatched bases: 9. CDR3 sequence: CASSLGTSGTQSSYNEQFF. CDR3 DNA sequence: TGTGCCAGCAGCTTAGGAACTAGCGGGACCCAAAGCTCCTACAATGAGCAGTTCTTC.

The chain uses TRBV9 and TRBJ2-2; 8 bases line up with TRBD2. The CDR3 runs 17 residues. From germline, CDR1 is SGDLS and CDR2 YYNGEE. V dropped 4 bases and J dropped 2; count of bases not matched to a gene: 10. Here the CDR3 DNA reads TGTGCCAGCAGCTATCTCTCCGGGGGGGCAAACACCGGGGAGCTGTTTTTT. As protein: CASSYLSGGANTGELFF.

This chain joins TRBV30 and TRBJ1-2; no firm D call. The CDR3 length is 12 residues. Germline loops: CDR1 GTSNPN, CDR2 SVGIG (reference sequence). The V end was cut by 2 bases, the J end by 2 bases, with 6 bases between. The CDR3 DNA is TGTGCCTGGAGTTACAGCAACTATGGCTACACCTTC. Protein sequence: CAWSYSNYGYTF.

This clone was observed a single time. The chain recombines TRBV4-3 with TRBJ2-5; 7 bases are a match to TRBD2. J gave up 3 bases and V 5 bases, and 3 bases lay outside the gene matches. Germline V gene data show CDR1 as LGHNA and CDR2 as YSLEER. This CDR3 region has 13 residues. CDR3 region: CASSAGTKETQYF. The CDR3 DNA follows: TGCGCCAGCAGCGCCGGGACTAAAGAGACCCAGTACTTC.

This CDR3 reads CASSKLAGAYEQYF. DNA for the CDR3: TGCGCCAGCAGCAAGCTAGCGGGAGCGTACGAGCAGTACTTC. V and J are TRBV5-1 and TRBJ2-7; the match to TRBD2 covers 10 bases. J lost 4 bases, V lost 4 bases, and 5 bases had no gene match. The CDR3 runs to 14 residues. Per germline, CDR1 SGHRS and CDR2 YFSETQ.

The rearrangement joins TRBV23-1 to TRBJ1-4; unclear D gene. TRBV23-1 is classed as an ORF, of uncertain function. V was trimmed by 4 bases and J by 6 bases, leaving 9 bases between them. CDR3 size: 13 residues. The CDR3 is CASSPRRDEKLFF. For the CDR3, the DNA is TGCGCCAGCAGTCCTCGGAGGGATGAAAAACTGTTTTTT.